A selection of T cell receptor beta chains follows, all from one sample in a study of T cells in Graves' hyperthyroidism and ophthalmopathy. One entry per CDR3 protein, called by TCRdb with MiXCR from the multiplex PCR reads. The data show approximately 270,000 distinct CDR3 sequences, about 15% seen once. The sample consisted of blood. The receptors come from a woman aged 40-49 years with Graves' hyperthyroidism that later progressed to Graves' ophthalmopathy. Each CDR3 is given with its conserved first and last residue. Each record gives: J gene, V gene, D gene, clone size, CDR3 protein, CDR3 DNA. A D gene is named only where the DNA matches it firmly. The size field is filled for only some rows; it gives once, few, many or a size class.

TRBJ1-6 | TRBV12-3/TRBV12-4 | - | many | CASSEDRGIFSPLHF | TGTGCCAGCAGTGAGGACAGAGGAATATTTTCACCCCTCCACTTT
TRBJ2-1 | TRBV24-1 | TRBD2 | many | CATSDTGLAGYNEQFF | TGTGCCACCAGTGACACCGGGCTAGCGGGATACAATGAGCAGTTCTTC
TRBJ2-1 | TRBV28 | TRBD1 | many | CASSFSPTDRAWGNEQFF | TGTGCCAGCAGTTTCTCCCCTACTGACAGGGCTTGGGGGAATGAGCAGTTCTTC
TRBJ2-1 | TRBV11-2 | TRBD2 | many | CASSLAGVVNEQFF | TGTGCCAGCAGCCTAGCGGGAGTTGTCAATGAGCAGTTCTTC
TRBJ2-2 | TRBV28 | TRBD1 | - | CASTLHRGPGELLF | TGTGCCAGCACGCTCCACAGGGGGCCCGGGGAGCTGCTTTTT
TRBJ1-6 | TRBV28 | TRBD1 | many | CASSYGQGANSPLHF | TGTGCCAGCAGTTACGGACAGGGGGCTAATTCACCCCTCCACTTT
TRBJ2-5 | TRBV10-3 | - | many | CAISDQYLQETQYF | TGTGCCATCAGTGACCAGTACCTCCAAGAGACCCAGTACTTC
TRBJ1-1 | TRBV15 | - | many | CATSIGVWGTEAFF | TGTGCCACCAGCATCGGGGTGTGGGGGACTGAAGCTTTCTTT
TRBJ2-5 | TRBV18 | - | few | CASSPRRETQYF | TGTGCCAGCTCACCGCGACGAGAGACCCAGTACTTC
TRBJ2-5 | TRBV2 | - | - | CASMAEILPRETQYF | TGTGCCAGCATGGCGGAAATTCTTCCTAGAGAGACCCAGTACTTC
TRBJ2-5 | TRBV3-1 | - | many | CASSLGTNQETQYF | TGTGCCAGCAGCCTCGGCACCAACCAAGAGACCCAGTACTTC
TRBJ2-5 | TRBV20-1 | TRBD2 | - | CSASSLAGGPRGETQYF | TGCAGTGCTAGTTCTCTAGCGGGAGGGCCTAGGGGGGAGACCCAGTACTTC
TRBJ1-1 | TRBV30 | - | many | CAWSWGARNTEAFF | TGTGCCTGGAGTTGGGGGGCGCGGAACACTGAAGCTTTCTTT
TRBJ1-1 | TRBV3-1 | - | - | CASSRNSKNTEAFF | TGTGCCAGCAGCCGGAACAGCAAGAACACTGAAGCTTTCTTT
TRBJ2-2 | TRBV6-1 | - | many | CASRLDIYTGELFF | TGTGCCAGCAGATTGGACATTTACACCGGGGAGCTGTTTTTT
TRBJ1-4 | TRBV20-1 | - | - | CSVGRTDEKLFF | TGCAGTGTAGGGCGGACGGACGAAAAACTGTTTTTT
TRBJ2-7 | TRBV29-1 | - | many | CSVVIQTSSYEQYF | TGCAGCGTTGTTATCCAAACTTCCTCCTACGAGCAGTACTTC
TRBJ1-4 | TRBV10-3 | - | - | CAIYPGATNEKLFF | TGTGCCATCTACCCGGGAGCAACTAATGAAAAACTGTTTTTT
TRBJ2-7 | TRBV6-1 | - | many | CASRDITGTFSYEQYF | TGTGCCAGCAGAGATATAACCGGGACTTTCTCCTACGAGCAGTACTTC
TRBJ2-3 | TRBV11-2 | - | many | CASSFGGLSTDTQYF | TGTGCCAGCAGCTTTGGCGGCCTTTCCACAGATACGCAGTATTTT
TRBJ2-5 | TRBV2 | TRBD2 | few | CASSGLAGVKVLETQYF | TGTGCCAGCAGTGGACTAGCGGGGGTTAAAGTATTGGAGACCCAGTACTTC
TRBJ2-5 | TRBV2 | TRBD2 | many | CASSEGRGGTQYF | TGTGCCAGCAGTGAGGGACGGGGGGGGACCCAGTACTTC
TRBJ2-7 | TRBV2 | TRBD2 | - | CASSGLADYEQYF | TGTGCCAGCAGTGGACTAGCGGACTACGAGCAGTACTTC
TRBJ2-3 | TRBV7-3 | - | - | CASSLGSSRADTQYF | TGTGCCAGCAGCTTAGGGTCGTCGCGCGCAGATACGCAGTATTTT
TRBJ1-5 | TRBV27 | TRBD1 | many | CASSLGGSNQPQHF | TGTGCCAGCAGCCTAGGGGGCTCCAATCAGCCCCAGCATTTT
TRBJ2-7 | TRBV28 | - | many | CASSFVSSYEQYF | TGTGCCAGCAGTTTCGTCAGCTCCTACGAGCAGTACTTC
TRBJ2-3 | TRBV27 | - | many | CASSLGWGQADTQYF | TGTGCCAGCAGTTTAGGTTGGGGGCAGGCAGATACGCAGTATTTT
TRBJ2-7 | TRBV7-9 | - | many | CASSLGGNAYEQYF | TGTGCCAGCAGCTTAGGCGGGAACGCATACGAGCAGTACTTC
TRBJ1-1 | TRBV5-1 | TRBD1 | many | CASSSDRGPTEAFF | TGCGCCAGCAGCAGCGACAGGGGGCCCACTGAAGCTTTCTTT
TRBJ1-1 | TRBV19 | - | - | CASSLLEWTEAFF | TGTGCCAGTAGTCTCCTTGAGTGGACTGAAGCTTTCTTT
TRBJ2-1 | TRBV9 | - | many | CASSPRSPSSYNEQFF | TGTGCCAGCAGCCCGAGATCGCCGAGCTCCTACAATGAGCAGTTCTTC
TRBJ2-1 | TRBV7-2 | TRBD2 | many | CASSSPGLAGGNEQFF | TGTGCCAGCAGCTCGCCGGGACTAGCGGGAGGCAATGAGCAGTTCTTC
TRBJ2-7 | TRBV7-2 | - | few | CASSPCLSYEQYF | TGTGCCAGCAGCCCCTGTCTTAGCTACGAGCAGTACTTC
TRBJ2-5 | TRBV29-1 | TRBD2 | many | CSVAAGGETQYF | TGCAGCGTAGCAGCGGGGGGAGAGACCCAGTACTTC
TRBJ2-1 | TRBV5-1 | - | many | CASSLVWRDPYNEQFF | TGCGCCAGCAGCTTGGTCTGGCGGGATCCCTACAATGAGCAGTTCTTC
TRBJ2-6 | TRBV28 | - | many | CASSLVGAGANVLTF | TGTGCCAGCAGTTTGGTGGGGGCTGGGGCCAACGTCCTGACTTTC
TRBJ2-5 | TRBV11-1 | - | - | CASSFLLHQETQYF | TGTGCCAGCAGCTTTTTACTGCACCAAGAGACCCAGTACTTC
TRBJ1-1 | TRBV7-2 | - | - | CASSTSAHTEAFF | TGTGCCAGCAGCACTAGCGCCCACACTGAAGCTTTCTTT
TRBJ1-5 | TRBV28 | - | - | CASGTLGEPGNQPQHF | TGTGCCAGCGGGACCCTGGGGGAGCCAGGGAATCAGCCCCAGCATTTT
TRBJ2-1 | TRBV2 | - | few | CASPGTPVRDEQFF | TGTGCCAGCCCCGGGACACCTGTGAGGGATGAGCAGTTCTTC
TRBJ1-5 | TRBV4-1 | - | few | CASSQEGPYSNQPQHF | TGCGCCAGCAGCCAAGAAGGGCCCTATAGCAATCAGCCCCAGCATTTT
TRBJ2-5 | TRBV20-1 | - | few | CSASVQQETQYF | TGCAGTGCTAGCGTACAGCAAGAGACCCAGTACTTC
TRBJ1-5 | TRBV12-3/TRBV12-4 | - | many | CASSLGQPQHF | TGTGCCAGCAGTTTAGGACAGCCCCAGCATTTT
TRBJ1-4 | TRBV6-5 | - | few | CASSYSGKGVVHEKLFF | TGTGCCAGCAGTTACTCGGGCAAAGGGGTCGTACATGAAAAACTGTTTTTT
TRBJ1-5 | TRBV12-3/TRBV12-4 | - | many | CASSFSSDQPQHF | TGTGCCAGCAGTTTCTCTTCGGATCAGCCCCAGCATTTT
TRBJ1-6 | TRBV27 | TRBD1 | many | CASSLTGWDSPLHF | TGTGCCAGCAGTTTGACAGGGTGGGATTCACCCCTCCACTTT